This T cell receptor beta chain was recorded in a study of T cells in Graves' hyperthyroidism and ophthalmopathy. From RNA transcripts, TCR beta CDR3 regions were amplified. The HTBI primer set served for first-round RT-PCR of the TCR CDR3. TCRdb recomputed calls from the multiplex PCR reads with MiXCR, one row per CDR3 protein. Here the sample spans hundreds of thousands of distinct CDR3 sequences, 25% to 30% being singletons. The germline gives CDR1 SGHAT, CDR2 FQNNGV. This CDR3 contains 14 residues. The source material was blood. This TCR was recovered from a man aged 40-49 years with Graves' hyperthyroidism that later progressed to Graves' ophthalmopathy. This rearrangement joins TRBV11-2 to TRBJ2-7; 7 bases are shared with TRBD2. This chain's CDR3 is CASGGGVYSLEQYF. The CDR3 bases are TGTGCTTCCGGTGGGGGGGTCTATTCTCTCGAGCAGTACTTC. Filled out from reference TRBV11-2 and TRBJ2-7, the complete variable domain reads EAGVAQSPRYKIIEKRQSVAFWCNPISGHATLYWYQQILGQGPKLLIQFQNNGVVDDSQLPKDRFSAERLKGVDSTLKIQPAKLEDSAVYLCASGGGVYSLEQYFGPGTRLTVT.